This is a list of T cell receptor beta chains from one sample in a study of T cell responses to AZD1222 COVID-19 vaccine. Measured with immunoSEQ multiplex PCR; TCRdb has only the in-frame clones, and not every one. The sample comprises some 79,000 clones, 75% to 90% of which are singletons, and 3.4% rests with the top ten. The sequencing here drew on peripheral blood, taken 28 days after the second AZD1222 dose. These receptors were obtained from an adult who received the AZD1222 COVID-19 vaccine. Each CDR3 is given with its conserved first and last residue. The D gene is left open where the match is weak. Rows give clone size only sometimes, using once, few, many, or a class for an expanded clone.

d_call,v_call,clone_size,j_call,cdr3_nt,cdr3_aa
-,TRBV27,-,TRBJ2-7,TGTGCCAGCAGTCCCAGCTCCTACGAGCAGTACTTC,CASSPSSYEQYF
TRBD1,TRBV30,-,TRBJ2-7,TGTGCCTGGAGTTACGGGGGGACAGGGACCGTCGAGCAGTACTTC,CAWSYGGTGTVEQYF
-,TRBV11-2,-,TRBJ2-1,TGTGCCAGCAGCTTAGTACTGGGAGCGAAACACAATGAGCAGTTCTTC,CASSLVLGAKHNEQFF
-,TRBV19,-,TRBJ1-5,TGTGCCAGTACACGGCAGGGTGGCCAGCCCCAGCATTTT,CASTRQGGQPQHF
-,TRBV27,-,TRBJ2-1,TGTGCCAGCAGTACACCGGGACCCGCCTCCTACAATGAGCAGTTCTTC,CASSTPGPASYNEQFF
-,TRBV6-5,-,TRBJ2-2,TGTACCAGCACCCTGGTCGAGGCCACCGGGGAGCTGTTTTTT,CTSTLVEATGELFF
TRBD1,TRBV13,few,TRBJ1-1,TGTGCCAGCAGCTCTTGTTTGACAGGGGCGAGTCCTGAAGCTTTCTTT,CASSSCLTGASPEAFF
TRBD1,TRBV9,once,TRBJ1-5,TGTGCCAGCAGCCGGGGACAGGGAAGCAATCAGCCCCAGCATTTT,CASSRGQGSNQPQHF
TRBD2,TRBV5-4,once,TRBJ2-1,TGTGCCTATGTAGCGGGAGGGCCCTACAATGAGCAGTTCTTC,CAYVAGGPYNEQFF
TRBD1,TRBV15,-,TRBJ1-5,TGTGCCACCAGCAGGGCGGGACAGGGTGGGAATCAGCCCCAGCATTTT,CATSRAGQGGNQPQHF
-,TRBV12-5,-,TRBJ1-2,TGTGCTAGTGGCTTCTCCGGCGTCTATGGCTACACCTTC,CASGFSGVYGYTF